The rows below give T cell receptor beta chains drawn from one sample of a study of cytomegalovirus exposure and HLA in healthy donors. Method: immunoSEQ multiplex PCR; TCRdb's copy keeps in-frame clones and lacks some. The repertoire holds about 250,000 clones, approximately 80% seen once, with 0.3% in the top ten. Sequenced input: PBMCs. The receptors stem from a girl aged 2 to 9 in good health and CMV-seronegative. The CDR3 runs from the conserved cysteine through the conserved F or W. Clone size is stated in some rows and not others, as once, few, many or a class when expanded.

J	size	length	V	CDR3
TRBJ1-5	once	15	TRBV19	CASSLSAGGNQPQHF
TRBJ1-6	-	18	TRBV14	CASSHATRGSSYNSPLHF
TRBJ2-1	-	13	TRBV6-5	CASGTGSYNEQFF
TRBJ1-1	once	11	TRBV5-8	CASRDRGMAFF
TRBJ2-2	-	16	TRBV5-1	CASSPIGRGFGGELFF
TRBJ2-1	-	15	TRBV4-2	CASSLGTGSYNEQFF
TRBJ2-7	-	15	TRBV6-6	CASSYRQGADYEQYF
TRBJ2-2	-	17	TRBV6-9	CASSYPRTGADTGELFF
TRBJ1-1	-	12	TRBV7-9	CASSPGQATAFF
TRBJ1-5	few	15	TRBV7-2	CASSLGQISSQPQHF
TRBJ2-7	-	15	TRBV7-3	CASSLGGARDHEQYF
TRBJ2-1	-	16	TRBV5-1	CASSLNSGQGYNEQFF
TRBJ2-7	few	13	TRBV5-1	CASSVELSYEQYF
TRBJ2-5	-	14	TRBV28	CASSDTGGRKTQYF
TRBJ2-5	-	13	TRBV10-3	CAISAGLEETQYF
TRBJ1-1	-	13	TRBV4-1	CASSQLSNTEAFF
TRBJ1-2	-	14	TRBV19	CASSSSPDVYGYTF
TRBJ2-7	few	14	TRBV5-1	CASGKGAPLYEQYF
TRBJ2-1	-	13	TRBV19	CAKGTRDYNEQFF
TRBJ2-5	few	11	TRBV28	CASSIKETQYF
TRBJ2-7	-	13	TRBV30	CAWSWGDSYEQYF
TRBJ1-3	few	16	TRBV6-6	CASSHGQGLRGNTIYF
TRBJ2-2	-	14	TRBV10-1	CASSEGGNTGELFF
TRBJ1-1	-	13	TRBV15	CATSREAVREAFF
TRBJ1-5	-	14	TRBV6-5	CATSDRGGNQPQHF
TRBJ1-2	few	15	TRBV10-2	CASSDWDRGLYGYTF
TRBJ1-4	few	13	TRBV5-1	CASSLVRVKELFF
TRBJ1-4	-	17	TRBV18	CASSLTGGTKCCEKLFF
TRBJ2-7	few	15	TRBV6-5	CASSFQSGSVYEQYF
TRBJ1-2	-	15	TRBV5-4	CASSLAGGGAYGYTF
TRBJ1-3	-	15	TRBV2	CASWRGPGLRNTIYF
TRBJ1-6	few	15	TRBV5-4	CASSFGPKASSPLHF
TRBJ1-1	-	14	TRBV7-9	CASSLGTGAAEAFF
TRBJ1-1	-	13	TRBV30	CAWGTGIYTEAFF
TRBJ2-3	-	20	TRBV7-5	CVRPTLRTAGTFSSTDTQYF
TRBJ2-3	-	15	TRBV27	CASSYSGLVTDTQYF
TRBJ1-5	once	15	TRBV19	CASSSNRGWNQPQHF
TRBJ1-4	-	15	TRBV5-1	CASSSQGAEDEKLFF
TRBJ2-3	-	18	TRBV10-3	CAISGPGEGGAHTDTQYF
TRBJ2-3	-	15	TRBV9	CASSYWGVPTDTQYF
TRBJ2-7	-	14	TRBV4-2	CASSQLQGTYEQYF
TRBJ2-3	-	16	TRBV29-1	CSPTAVSSDSTDTQYF
TRBJ2-1	once	17	TRBV29-1	CSVGPPGASGGAHEQFF
TRBJ2-1	-	15	TRBV7-8	CASSLRGGSYNEQFF
TRBJ1-4	-	12	TRBV30	CAWSPAGFELFF
TRBJ2-2	-	12	TRBV7-3	CASSFSTGELFF
TRBJ2-7	-	12	TRBV28	CASSQLAYEQYF
TRBJ2-7	-	14	TRBV28	CASSLDRGLYEQYF
TRBJ1-2	-	14	TRBV7-9	CASSLETGSYGYTF
TRBJ2-3	-	14	TRBV9	CASSVGGSGDTQYF
TRBJ2-3	-	17	TRBV2	CASAGLAGGPGVDTQYF
TRBJ2-1	-	15	TRBV12-5	CASGLGSYLYNEQFF